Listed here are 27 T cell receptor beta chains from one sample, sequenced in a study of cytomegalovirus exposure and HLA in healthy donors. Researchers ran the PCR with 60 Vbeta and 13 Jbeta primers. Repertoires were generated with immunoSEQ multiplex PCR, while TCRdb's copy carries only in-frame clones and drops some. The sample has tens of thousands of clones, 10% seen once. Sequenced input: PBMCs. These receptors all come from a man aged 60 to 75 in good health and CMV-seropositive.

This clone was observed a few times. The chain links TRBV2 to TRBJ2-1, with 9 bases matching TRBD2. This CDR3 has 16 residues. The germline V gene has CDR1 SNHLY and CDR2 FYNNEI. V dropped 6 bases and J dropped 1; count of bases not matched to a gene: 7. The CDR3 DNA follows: TGTGCCAGCAGCTTTAGCGGGGGCGCATCCTACAATGAGCAGTTCTTC. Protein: CASSFSGGASYNEQFF.

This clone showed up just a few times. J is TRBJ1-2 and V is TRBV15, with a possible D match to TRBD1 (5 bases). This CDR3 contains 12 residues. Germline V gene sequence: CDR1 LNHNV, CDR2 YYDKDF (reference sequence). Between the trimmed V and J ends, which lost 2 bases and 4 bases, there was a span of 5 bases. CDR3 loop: CATSRQGYGYTF. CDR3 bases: TGTGCCACCAGCAGACAGGGCTATGGCTACACCTTC.

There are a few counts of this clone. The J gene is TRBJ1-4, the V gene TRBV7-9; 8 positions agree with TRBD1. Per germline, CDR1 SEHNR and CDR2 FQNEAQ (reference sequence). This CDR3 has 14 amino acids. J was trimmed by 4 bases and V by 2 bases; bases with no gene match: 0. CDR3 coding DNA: TGTGCCAGCAGCTTAACAGGGGGTAATGAAAAACTGTTTTTT. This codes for CASSLTGGNEKLFF.

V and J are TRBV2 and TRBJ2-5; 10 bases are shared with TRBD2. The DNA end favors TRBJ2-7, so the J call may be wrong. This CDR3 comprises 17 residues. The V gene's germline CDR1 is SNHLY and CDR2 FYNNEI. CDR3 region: CASSSGLANWFSYEQYF. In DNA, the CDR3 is TGTGCCAGCAGCTCGGGACTAGCGAATTGGTTCTCCTACGAGCAGTACTTC.

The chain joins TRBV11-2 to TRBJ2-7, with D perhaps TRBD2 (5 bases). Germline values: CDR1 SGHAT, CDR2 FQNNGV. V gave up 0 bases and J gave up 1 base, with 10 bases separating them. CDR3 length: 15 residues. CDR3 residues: CASSLEGEVSYEQYF. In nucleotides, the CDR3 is TGTGCCAGCAGCTTAGAGGGAGAGGTGTCCTACGAGCAGTACTTC.

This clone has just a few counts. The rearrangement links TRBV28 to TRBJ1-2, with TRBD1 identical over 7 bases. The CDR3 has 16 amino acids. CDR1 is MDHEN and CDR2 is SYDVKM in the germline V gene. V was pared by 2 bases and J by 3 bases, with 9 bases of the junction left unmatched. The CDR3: CASSLQGGGTDYGYTF. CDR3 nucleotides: TGTGCCAGCAGTTTACAGGGAGGTGGGACAGACTATGGCTACACCTTC.

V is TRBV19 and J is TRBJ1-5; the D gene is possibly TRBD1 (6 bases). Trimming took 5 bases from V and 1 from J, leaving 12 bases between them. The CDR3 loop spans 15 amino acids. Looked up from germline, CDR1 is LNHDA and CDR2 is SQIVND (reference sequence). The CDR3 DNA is TGTGCCAGTAGTCAGGGGTACTTCAGCAATCAGCCCCAGCATTTT. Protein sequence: CASSQGYFSNQPQHF.

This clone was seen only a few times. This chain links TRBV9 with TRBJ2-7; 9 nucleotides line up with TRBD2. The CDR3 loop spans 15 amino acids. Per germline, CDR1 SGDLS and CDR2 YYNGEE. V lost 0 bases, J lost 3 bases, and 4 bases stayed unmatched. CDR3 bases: TGTGCCAGCAGCGTAGATGCGGGGGGGTACTACGAGCAGTACTTC. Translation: CASSVDAGGYYEQYF.

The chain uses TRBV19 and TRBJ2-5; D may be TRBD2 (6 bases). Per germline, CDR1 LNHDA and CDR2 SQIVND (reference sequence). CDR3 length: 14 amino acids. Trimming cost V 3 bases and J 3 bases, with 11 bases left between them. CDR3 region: CASSMFSGEETQYF. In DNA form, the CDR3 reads TGTGCCAGTAGTATGTTCTCGGGGGAAGAGACCCAGTACTTC.

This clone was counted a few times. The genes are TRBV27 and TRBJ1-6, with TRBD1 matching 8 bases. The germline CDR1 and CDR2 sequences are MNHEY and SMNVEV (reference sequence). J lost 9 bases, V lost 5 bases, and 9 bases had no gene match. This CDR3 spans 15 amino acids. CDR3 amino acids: CASSPTGGLLSPLHF. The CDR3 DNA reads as TGTGCCAGCAGTCCCACAGGGGGACTTCTTTCACCCCTCCACTTT.

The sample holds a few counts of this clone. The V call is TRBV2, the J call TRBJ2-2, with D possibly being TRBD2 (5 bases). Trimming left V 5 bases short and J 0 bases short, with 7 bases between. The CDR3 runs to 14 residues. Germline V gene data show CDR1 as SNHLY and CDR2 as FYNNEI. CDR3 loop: CASSRGPNTGELFF. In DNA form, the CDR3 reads TGTGCCAGCAGTCGGGGTCCGAACACCGGGGAGCTGTTTTTT.

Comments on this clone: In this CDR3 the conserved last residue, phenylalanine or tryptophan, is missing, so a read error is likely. The CDR3 protein is CASSAAEGTQRYEQYA. The CDR3 DNA follows: TGTGCCAGCAGTGCAGCGGAAGGGACACAACGCTACGAGCAGTACGCC. The genes are TRBV2 and TRBJ2-7, with D maybe TRBD1 (6 bases). V gave up 4 bases and J gave up 3 bases, with 19 bases separating them. Germline assignment: CDR1 SNHLY and CDR2 FYNNEI. The CDR3 length is 16 residues.

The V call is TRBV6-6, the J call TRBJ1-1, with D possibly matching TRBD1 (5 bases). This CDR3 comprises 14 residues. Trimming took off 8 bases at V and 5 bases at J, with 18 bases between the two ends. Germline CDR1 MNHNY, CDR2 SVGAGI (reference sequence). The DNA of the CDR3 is TGTGCCAGCCGCCAGGGTGGGGACTGGACTGAAGCTTTCTTT. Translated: CASRQGGDWTEAFF.

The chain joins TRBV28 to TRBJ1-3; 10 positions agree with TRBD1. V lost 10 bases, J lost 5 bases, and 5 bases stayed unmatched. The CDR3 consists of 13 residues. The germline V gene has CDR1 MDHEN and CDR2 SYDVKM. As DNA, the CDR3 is TGTGCCACCTGGGACAGGGGTAGAAACACCATATATTTT. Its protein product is CATWDRGRNTIYF.

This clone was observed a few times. The CDR3 region has the DNA TGCGCCAGCAGCTTACAGGGGCGCACGAACACTGAAGCTTTCTTT. The encoded protein is CASSLQGRTNTEAFF. The rearrangement uses TRBV5-1 and TRBJ1-1; TRBD1 agrees at 7 bases. The CDR3 has 15 residues. The V and J ends lost 2 bases and 1 base, in that order; junction bases with no gene match: 5. Germline CDR1 and CDR2: SGHRS and YFSETQ.

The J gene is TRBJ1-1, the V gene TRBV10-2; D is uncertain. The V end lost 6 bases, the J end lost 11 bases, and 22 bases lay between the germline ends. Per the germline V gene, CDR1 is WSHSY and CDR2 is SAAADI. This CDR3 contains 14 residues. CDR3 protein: CASRDPPEGSGAFF. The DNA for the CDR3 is TGCGCCAGCAGGGATCCACCGGAGGGAAGTGGGGCTTTCTTT.

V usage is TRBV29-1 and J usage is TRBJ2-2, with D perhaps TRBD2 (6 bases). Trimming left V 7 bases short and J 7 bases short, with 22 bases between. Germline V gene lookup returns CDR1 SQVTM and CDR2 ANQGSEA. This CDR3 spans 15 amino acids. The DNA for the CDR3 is TGCAGCGCACCCGGGGGTCCCCTGAGTGGCGGGGAGCTGTTTTTT. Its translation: CSAPGGPLSGGELFF.

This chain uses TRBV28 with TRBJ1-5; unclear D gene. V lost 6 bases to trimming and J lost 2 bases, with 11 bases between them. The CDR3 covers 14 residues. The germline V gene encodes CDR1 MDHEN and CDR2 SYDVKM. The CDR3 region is CASSRTFGNQPQHF. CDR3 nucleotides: TGTGCCAGCAGCCGGACTTTTGGCAATCAGCCCCAGCATTTT.

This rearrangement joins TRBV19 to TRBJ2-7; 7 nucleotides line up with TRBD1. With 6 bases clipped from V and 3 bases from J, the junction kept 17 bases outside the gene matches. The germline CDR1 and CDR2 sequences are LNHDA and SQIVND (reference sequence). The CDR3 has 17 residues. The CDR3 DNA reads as TGTGCCAGTAGCCTTTATAGTCCGTTGGGACAGTACTACGAGCAGTACTTC. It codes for CASSLYSPLGQYYEQYF.

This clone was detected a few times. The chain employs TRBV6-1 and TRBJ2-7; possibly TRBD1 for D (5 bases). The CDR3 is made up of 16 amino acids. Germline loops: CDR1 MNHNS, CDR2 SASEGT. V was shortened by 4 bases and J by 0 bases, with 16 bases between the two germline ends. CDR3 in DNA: TGTGCCAGCAGTGCATACTCAGGGATCAGCTCCTACGAGCAGTACGTC. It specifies CASSAYSGISSYEQYV.

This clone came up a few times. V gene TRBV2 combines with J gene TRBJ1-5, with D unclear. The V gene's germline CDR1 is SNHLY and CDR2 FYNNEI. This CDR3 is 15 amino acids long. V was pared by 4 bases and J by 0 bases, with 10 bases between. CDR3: CASSARADSNQPQHF. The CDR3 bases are TGTGCCAGCAGTGCGCGGGCAGATAGCAATCAGCCCCAGCATTTT.

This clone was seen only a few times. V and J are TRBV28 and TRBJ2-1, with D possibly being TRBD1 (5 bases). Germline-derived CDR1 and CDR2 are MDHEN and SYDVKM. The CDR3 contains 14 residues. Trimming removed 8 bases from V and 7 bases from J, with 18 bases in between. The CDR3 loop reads CASEGEFQRNEQFF. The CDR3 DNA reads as TGTGCCAGCGAAGGGGAATTTCAACGGAATGAGCAGTTCTTC.

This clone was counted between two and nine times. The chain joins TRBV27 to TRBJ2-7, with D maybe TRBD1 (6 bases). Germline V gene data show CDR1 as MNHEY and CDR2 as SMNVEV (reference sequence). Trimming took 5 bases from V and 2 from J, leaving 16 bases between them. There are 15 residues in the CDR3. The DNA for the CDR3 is TGTGCCAGCAGTAGCCTCGACAGGATTGCCTACGAGCAGTACTTC. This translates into CASSSLDRIAYEQYF.

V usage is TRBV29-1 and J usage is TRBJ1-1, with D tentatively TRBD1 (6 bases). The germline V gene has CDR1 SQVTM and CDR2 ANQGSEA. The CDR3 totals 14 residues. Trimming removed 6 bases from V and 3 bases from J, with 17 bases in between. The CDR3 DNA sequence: TGCAGCGTCGCCAGGGGAGGGGCCGACACTGAAGCTTTCTTT. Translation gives CSVARGGADTEAFF.

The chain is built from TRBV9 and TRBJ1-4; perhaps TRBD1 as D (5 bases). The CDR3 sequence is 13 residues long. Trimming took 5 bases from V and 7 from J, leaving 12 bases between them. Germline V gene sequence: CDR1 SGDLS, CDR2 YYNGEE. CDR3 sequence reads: CASRGREGEKLFF. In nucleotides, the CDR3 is TGTGCCAGCAGGGGCAGGGAGGGTGAAAAACTGTTTTTT.

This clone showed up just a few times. The CDR3 region has the DNA TGTGCCAGCACCCTGACAGGGATGAACACCGGGGAGCTGTTTTTT. Translating gives CASTLTGMNTGELFF. V gene TRBV6-5 combines with J gene TRBJ2-2; 7 nucleotides line up with TRBD1. Germline CDR1 MNHEY, CDR2 SVGAGI. CDR3 length equals 15 residues. V lost 7 bases and J lost 1; bases outside the gene matches: 6.

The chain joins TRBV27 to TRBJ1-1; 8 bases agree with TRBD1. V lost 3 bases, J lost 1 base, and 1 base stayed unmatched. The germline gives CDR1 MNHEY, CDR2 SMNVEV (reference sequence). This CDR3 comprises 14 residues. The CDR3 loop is CASSFGQGNTEAFF. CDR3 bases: TGTGCCAGCAGTTTTGGACAGGGGAACACTGAAGCTTTCTTT.